Presented here are 20 T cell receptor beta chains from one specimen sequenced in a study of shared clonotypes between healthy human individuals. Assay used: immunoSEQ multiplex PCR; TCRdb lists only in-frame clones, some missing. The profile shows 2 million to 3 million clones, roughly 93% of them singletons. Specimen: naive CD4+ T cells from PBMCs. Subset specified: CD45RA+ positively selected. Receptor source: a man aged 18 to 29 in good health. Some clones in this sample may be carry-over from other donors' samples.

The chain recombines TRBV7-9 with TRBJ2-1; D gene uncertain. There are 12 residues in the CDR3. Per the germline V gene, CDR1 is SEHNR and CDR2 is FQNEAQ (reference sequence). With 5 bases removed from V and 9 bases from J, the gap between germline ends came to 11 bases. CDR3 coding DNA: TGTGCCAGCAGCCCCCCCTGGGGTGAGCAGTTCTTC. Translated, it gives CASSPPWGEQFF.

This clone was observed a single time. The CDR3 reads CASSQGTGERYEQYF. CDR3 bases: TGCGCCAGCAGCCAGGGGACAGGGGAACGTTACGAGCAGTACTTC. This sequence joins TRBV4-1 and TRBJ2-7, with 10 positions matching TRBD1. The CDR3 consists of 15 residues. Germline V gives CDR1 MGHRA, CDR2 YSYEKL. Trimming took 3 bases from V and 4 from J; bases not matched to a gene: 6.

The chain carries TRBV7-2 and TRBJ2-5; 9 nucleotides align to TRBD2. CDR1 and CDR2 from the germline V gene are SGHTA and FQGNSA. After removal of 1 base from V and 1 base from J, the junction contained 10 bases not matched to a gene. CDR3 length equals 18 residues. The CDR3 DNA reads TGTGCCAGCAGCTTAGTACTAGCGGGCGGAGCTAGCCAAGAGACCCAGTACTTC. Protein sequence: CASSLVLAGGASQETQYF.

The chain combines TRBV9 with TRBJ2-5; the D gene is possibly TRBD2 (6 bases). The CDR3 is 15 residues long. The V end lost 0 bases, the J end lost 3 bases, and 12 bases lay between the germline ends. The germline V gene encodes CDR1 SGDLS and CDR2 YYNGEE. The CDR3 protein is CASSVVAGNKETQYF. As DNA, the CDR3 is TGTGCCAGCAGCGTAGTTGCGGGGAATAAAGAGACCCAGTACTTC.

The chain combines TRBV11-3 with TRBJ1-1; no reliable D call. The CDR3 is 13 residues long. Trimming took off 3 bases at V and 1 base at J, with 6 bases between the two ends. Germline values: CDR1 SGHNT, CDR2 YENEEA. CDR3 amino acids: CASSFTTNTEAFF. The CDR3 nucleotides are TGTGCCAGCAGCTTCACAACGAACACTGAAGCTTTCTTT.

The chain has TRBV7-2 and TRBJ2-1; TRBD2 matches 15 bases. CDR3 size: 18 residues. Trimming removed 5 bases from V and 7 bases from J; junction bases left unmatched: 12. Germline loops: CDR1 SGHTA, CDR2 FQGNSA. Here the CDR3 reads CASSLLMGLAGGYNEQFF. The DNA for the CDR3 is TGTGCCAGCAGCCTACTTATGGGACTAGCGGGAGGTTATAATGAGCAGTTCTTC.

For this clone: The sample carries other DNA sequences with the same CDR3. This sequence joins TRBV5-1 and TRBJ2-5, with 7 positions matching TRBD2. Germline V lookup: CDR1 SGHRS, CDR2 YFSETQ. The CDR3 runs to 14 residues. V lost 1 base and J lost 2; bases outside the gene matches: 2. The CDR3 nucleotides read TGCGCCAGCAGCTTGAGCGGGACTCAAGAGACCCAGTACTTC. It encodes CASSLSGTQETQYF.

The chain links TRBV4-2 to TRBJ1-6, with TRBD1 as a possible D gene (6 bases). This CDR3 is built from 15 residues. V lost 2 bases, J lost 5 bases, and 10 bases lay in between. Germline CDR1 reads LGHNA; CDR2 reads YNFKEQ. The CDR3 DNA reads TGTGCCAGCAGCCAATGGCAGGGGAATAATTCACCCCTCCACTTT. It translates to CASSQWQGNNSPLHF.

The chain employs TRBV6-1 and TRBJ1-3; D is undetermined. The CDR3 runs to 14 residues. V was cut by 3 bases and J by 0 bases, with 6 bases left in between. Germline assignment: CDR1 MNHNS and CDR2 SASEGT. In DNA, the CDR3 is TGTGCCAGCAGTGACAGGAGCTCTGGAAACACCATATATTTT. Protein product: CASSDRSSGNTIYF.

The chain uses TRBV30 and TRBJ1-2; D remains ambiguous. Trimming removed 0 bases at V and 8 bases at J, with 10 bases between. The CDR3 has 12 residues. Germline V gene data show CDR1 as GTSNPN and CDR2 as SVGIG (reference sequence). The CDR3 nucleotides read TGTGCCTGGAGTGTACAGCGAGGCGGCTACACCTTC. Its protein product is CAWSVQRGGYTF.

This rearrangement joins TRBV30 to TRBJ2-2, with D unclear. Per the germline V gene, CDR1 is GTSNPN and CDR2 is SVGIG (reference sequence). There are 15 residues in the CDR3. V lost 0 bases, J lost 6 bases, and 14 bases lay in between. The CDR3 nucleotides are TGTGCCTGGAGTGTACTTGGCTCTAAACCCGGGGAGCTGTTTTTT. It specifies CAWSVLGSKPGELFF.

Points on this clone: This sample includes further DNA sequences coding for the same CDR3. The rearrangement uses TRBV15 and TRBJ2-3; D remains ambiguous. V was cut by 2 bases and J by 0 bases, with 0 bases left in between. Per the germline V gene, CDR1 is LNHNV and CDR2 is YYDKDF (reference sequence). The CDR3 runs to 12 residues. The CDR3 sequence is CATSRSTDTQYF. In DNA, the CDR3 is TGTGCCACCAGCAGAAGCACAGATACGCAGTATTTT.

The J gene is TRBJ2-7, the V gene TRBV18; 8 bases are a match to TRBD1. The V and J ends lost 3 bases and 5 bases, in that order; junction bases with no gene match: 6. There are 14 residues in the CDR3. CDR1 is KGHSH, CDR2 LQKENI, per germline. CDR3 sequence reads: CASSPRDRGHEQYF. In DNA, the CDR3 is TGTGCCAGCTCACCCCGCGACAGGGGCCACGAGCAGTACTTC.

The chain recombines TRBV9 with TRBJ2-7, with 8 positions matching TRBD1. J lost 5 bases, V lost 0 bases, and 7 bases had no gene match. The CDR3 has 15 amino acids. Germline V gene data show CDR1 as SGDLS and CDR2 as YYNGEE. The CDR3 bases are TGTGCCAGCAGCGTAGGGGGCAGGGGGCTTGACGAGCAGTACTTC. It codes for CASSVGGRGLDEQYF.

The chain joins TRBV5-6 to TRBJ1-5, with unresolved D. The CDR3 contains 17 residues. V was pared by 0 bases and J by 0 bases, with 13 bases between. Germline V gene lookup returns CDR1 SGHDT and CDR2 YYEEEE. This CDR3 reads CASSLVYEQYSNQPQHF. CDR3 bases: TGTGCCAGCAGCTTGGTTTACGAGCAGTATAGCAATCAGCCCCAGCATTTT.

The V call is TRBV6-5, the J call TRBJ1-5; D remains ambiguous. Per germline, CDR1 MNHEY and CDR2 SVGAGI. This CDR3 is built from 15 residues. The V gene lost 3 bases and the J gene lost 1 base, with 10 bases spanning the gap. CDR3 in DNA: TGTGCCAGCAGTTATACCGCCGGCAGCAATCAGCCCCAGCATTTT. Its protein is CASSYTAGSNQPQHF.

This chain joins TRBV28 and TRBJ1-1, with a possible D match to TRBD1 (5 bases). The germline gives CDR1 MDHEN, CDR2 SYDVKM. The V gene lost 3 bases and the J gene lost 4 bases, with 9 bases spanning the gap. This CDR3 region has 13 residues. The CDR3 region is CASSFPGITEAFF. The CDR3 DNA sequence: TGTGCCAGCAGTTTCCCAGGGATCACTGAAGCTTTCTTT.

This clone has a handful of counts. CDR3 nucleotide sequence: TGTGCCAGCCTAAGGCGGGCAGGGGAGTATGGCTACACCTTC. The encoded protein is CASLRRAGEYGYTF. V gene TRBV6-1 combines with J gene TRBJ1-2, with TRBD1 as a possible D gene (6 bases). This CDR3 is built from 14 residues. CDR1 MNHNS and CDR2 SASEGT come from the germline V gene. Trimming shortened V by 8 bases and J by 5 bases, and 18 bases separated the two germline ends.

The chain couples TRBV5-5 to TRBJ2-1; D remains ambiguous. Germline lookup yields CDR1 SGHKS and CDR2 YYEKEE (reference sequence). The CDR3 covers 15 residues. Trimming pared 4 bases from V and 0 bases from J, leaving 11 bases between. CDR3 nucleotides: TGTGCCAGCAGCATGTTCCCCTTCTCCTACAATGAGCAGTTCTTC. It translates to CASSMFPFSYNEQFF.

V is TRBV11-3 and J is TRBJ2-1, with 10 bases matching TRBD2. CDR1 and CDR2 (germline): SGHNT, YENEEA. V lost 4 bases and J lost 6; bases outside the gene matches: 9. CDR3 length: 16 residues. CDR3 bases: TGTGCCAGCAGCTCCCGGAGTAGCGGGAGGCCCAATGAGCAGTTCTTC. It yields the protein CASSSRSSGRPNEQFF.